The 23 T cell receptor beta chains below come from one sample, sequenced in a study of molecular identifiers for immune sequencing clone quantification. TCRdb re-called the PCR reads through MiXCR, storing one row per CDR3 protein. The sample holds 85,000 to 120,000 distinct CDR3 sequences; around 30% are singletons and the top ten take less than 10%. Sample: naive CD8+ T cells from blood, with Jurkat cell RNA spiked in. The subset was: FACS-sorted CD8+CD4-CCR7+CD45RA+ naive T cells. The receptors shown here come from a human donor in good health. Some libraries in this study had Jurkat cell RNA spiked in.

This clonotype was observed a handful of times. The chain has TRBV28 and TRBJ1-5, with a tentative D call TRBD1 (5 bases). CDR1 is MDHEN, CDR2 SYDVKM, per germline. V was clipped by 3 bases and J by 2 bases, with 14 bases between them. The CDR3 totals 16 residues. The CDR3 nucleotides are TGTGCCAGCAGTTTGGGCGTTCGGGACGGCAATCAGCCCCAGCATTTT. Translation: CASSLGVRDGNQPQHF.

This clonotype came up many times. The V gene is TRBV28, the J gene TRBJ2-3; D unclear. The CDR3 sequence is 15 residues long. V was cut by 7 bases and J by 10 bases, with 24 bases left in between. Per germline, CDR1 MDHEN and CDR2 SYDVKM. CDR3 DNA sequence: TGTGCCAGCACTTCCCCCTTATCGGTTCCCATGCCGCAGTATTTT. Its translation: CASTSPLSVPMPQYF.

Ten or more counts support this clonotype. The chain combines TRBV28 with TRBJ1-5; tentatively, D is TRBD1 (6 bases). V was cut by 1 base and J by 2 bases, with 12 bases left in between. CDR3 size: 16 residues. Germline V gives CDR1 MDHEN, CDR2 SYDVKM. The CDR3 here is CASSLSGADGNQPQHF. As DNA, the CDR3 is TGTGCCAGCAGTTTATCAGGGGCGGATGGCAATCAGCCCCAGCATTTT. Supplemented by reference TRBV28 and TRBJ1-5, the full variable domain reads DVKVTQSSRYLVKRTGEKVFLECVQDMDHENMFWYRQDPGLGLRLIYFSYDVKMKEKGDIPEGYSVSREKKERFSLILESASTNQTSMYLCASSLSGADGNQPQHFGDGTRLSIL.

This chain links TRBV6-6 with TRBJ1-5; no clear D gene. The germline CDR1 and CDR2 sequences are MNHNY and SVGAGI (reference sequence). V was clipped by 0 bases and J by 5 bases, with 8 bases between them. There are 14 residues in the CDR3. In nucleotides, the CDR3 is TGTGCCAGCAGTTACTCGATTTATGATCAGCCCCAGCATTTT. Translation: CASSYSIYDQPQHF.

This clonotype was seen at least ten times. The chain has TRBV5-5 and TRBJ2-7; D is ambiguous. V was clipped by 0 bases and J by 3 bases, with 10 bases between them. CDR1 is SGHKS and CDR2 is YYEKEE in the germline V gene (reference sequence). CDR3 length: 14 amino acids. The CDR3 spells CASSLATSRYEQYF. CDR3 DNA sequence: TGTGCCAGCAGCTTGGCTACGTCCCGCTACGAGCAGTACTTC.

This clonotype has more than one count but fewer than ten. V gene TRBV13 combines with J gene TRBJ2-3; 8 bases map to TRBD2. The CDR3 is made up of 17 amino acids. Looked up from germline, CDR1 is PRHDT and CDR2 is FYEKMQ (reference sequence). Unmatched junction bases numbered 11, after V lost 4 bases and J lost 2 bases. The CDR3 DNA reads TGTGCCAGCAGCTCTCAACTCACTAGCGGATCCACAGATACGCAGTATTTT. Encoded protein: CASSSQLTSGSTDTQYF.

This clonotype has ten or more counts. The DNA for the CDR3 is TGTGCCAGTAGTATAGATAGGACCCCGGCGGATACGCAGTATTTT. It codes for CASSIDRTPADTQYF. The chain uses TRBV19 and TRBJ2-3, with D hard to call. The CDR3 has 15 residues. Germline assignment: CDR1 LNHDA and CDR2 SQIVND (reference sequence). Between the trimmed V and J ends, which lost 0 bases and 6 bases, there was a span of 13 bases.

There are a few counts of this clonotype. The V gene is TRBV5-6, the J gene TRBJ2-7; D gene unclear. This CDR3 is 13 amino acids long. The germline CDR1 and CDR2 sequences are SGHDT and YYEEEE. With 0 bases removed from V and 4 bases from J, the gap between germline ends came to 8 bases. The CDR3 loop reads CASSLGNTYEQYF. In nucleotides, the CDR3 is TGTGCCAGCAGCTTGGGGAACACGTACGAGCAGTACTTC.

This clonotype was detected many times. J is TRBJ2-3 and V is TRBV5-1; no reliable D call. V gave up 7 bases and J gave up 0 bases, with 15 bases separating them. CDR1 is SGHRS, CDR2 YFSETQ, per germline. The CDR3 has 15 amino acids. The DNA for the CDR3 is TGCGCCAGCGGGGAAGGTTCCTCTAGCACAGATACGCAGTATTTT. It specifies CASGEGSSSTDTQYF.

Comment on this clonotype: One end of the junction varies from germline; a read error may be responsible. The chain recombines TRBV4-1 with TRBJ1-5, with 7 bases fitting TRBD1. Germline V CDR1 and CDR2: MGHRA, YSYEKL. This CDR3 is 15 amino acids long. The DNA of the CDR3 is TGCGCCAGCAGCCCCAGGACAGGTAGCAATCAGCCCCAGCAATTT. The encoded protein is CASSPRTGSNQPQQF.

The chain carries TRBV7-2 and TRBJ1-3; D uncertain. Germline CDR1 is SGHTA and CDR2 is FQGNSA. The CDR3 contains 15 residues. V shed 5 bases and J shed 4 bases, with 15 bases lying between them. CDR3 sequence: CASSPDVRRGNTIYF. In DNA form, the CDR3 reads TGTGCCAGCAGCCCCGACGTTAGACGAGGAAACACCATATATTTT.

In its sample, this clonotype was seen a few times. The chain employs TRBV2 and TRBJ1-1; no clear D gene. The CDR3 sequence is 12 residues long. From germline, CDR1 is SNHLY and CDR2 FYNNEI. Trimming stripped 5 bases from V and 4 bases from J, with 8 bases between. As DNA, the CDR3 is TGTGCCAGCAGTCCAGTCCTCACTGAAGCTTTCTTT. Translating gives CASSPVLTEAFF.

The rearrangement links TRBV2 to TRBJ1-2; D call uncertain. V was shortened by 4 bases and J by 5 bases, with 5 bases between the two germline ends. This CDR3 spans 11 amino acids. Germline V CDR1 and CDR2: SNHLY, FYNNEI. This CDR3 is CASSGLYGYTF. The CDR3 DNA reads TGTGCCAGCAGTGGGTTATATGGCTACACCTTC. Together with reference TRBV2 and TRBJ1-2, the CDR3 gives the full variable domain: EPEVTQTPSHQVTQMGQEVILRCVPISNHLYFYWYRQILGQKVEFLVSFYNNEISEKSEIFDDQFSVERPDGSNFTLKIRSTKLEDSAMYFCASSGLYGYTFGSGTRLTVV.

Many counts were recorded for this clonotype. The gene calls are TRBV27 and TRBJ2-3, with 7 bases lining up with TRBD1. This CDR3 has 15 amino acids. Trimming at V came to 6 bases and at J to 0 bases, leaving 6 bases not matched to a gene. Germline CDR1 and CDR2: MNHEY and SMNVEV (reference sequence). The CDR3 reads CASSPGQFSTDTQYF. In nucleotides, the CDR3 is TGTGCCAGCAGCCCGGGACAGTTTAGCACAGATACGCAGTATTTT.

As to this clonotype: A junction end diverges from the germline sequence, so it may reflect a read error. The gene calls are TRBV4-1 and TRBJ2-7; D tentatively fits TRBD1 or TRBD2 (5 bases each). The CDR3 totals 15 residues. The germline CDR1 and CDR2 sequences are MGHRA and YSYEKL. This CDR3 reads CASSQGSWGSYEQSF. CDR3 nucleotides: TGCGCCAGCAGCCAAGGGTCCTGGGGGTCCTACGAGCAGTCCTTC.

V and J are TRBV4-2 and TRBJ2-7; possible D gene TRBD2, 5 bases. Germline assignment: CDR1 LGHNA and CDR2 YNFKEQ. The CDR3 is made up of 13 amino acids. V dropped 3 bases and J dropped 1 base, with 7 bases sitting between them. Written as DNA, the CDR3 is TGTGCCAGCAGCCAGGAGGCGTCCTACGAGCAGTACTTC. This translates into CASSQEASYEQYF.

Points on this clonotype: Relative to the germline gene, one junction end is altered; a read error may explain this. The genes are TRBV20-1 and TRBJ1-3; 7 bases are shared with TRBD1. From germline, CDR1 is DFQATT and CDR2 SNEGSKA (reference sequence). This CDR3 contains 15 residues. The CDR3 DNA is TGCAGTGCTCTCCGACAGGGTCGGTCTGGATACACCATATATTTT. This translates into CSALRQGRSGYTIYF.

The J gene is TRBJ1-5, the V gene TRBV27, with D unclear. This CDR3 region has 16 residues. V gave up 4 bases and J gave up 0 bases, with 13 bases separating them. Germline V gene data show CDR1 as MNHEY and CDR2 as SMNVEV (reference sequence). CDR3 in amino acids: CASSSSGLYSNQPQHF. CDR3 sequence (DNA): TGTGCCAGCAGTTCCTCAGGACTATATAGCAATCAGCCCCAGCATTTT.

The sample holds a few counts of this clonotype. This may be a read error: a much more frequent sequence differs by one nucleotide. The V call is TRBV6-2 or TRBV6-3, the J call TRBJ1-2; D remains ambiguous. The CDR3 is made up of 13 amino acids. The V end lost 7 bases, the J end lost 1 base, and 10 bases lay between the germline ends. CDR1 and CDR2 from the germline V gene are MNHEY and SVGEGT. In DNA form, the CDR3 reads TGTGCCAGCAAGGACGCAAATAACTATGGCTACACCTTC. Translated: CASKDANNYGYTF.

In regard to this clonotype: Being one base from a much bigger clone, this may be a read error. This chain links TRBV28 with TRBJ2-7; D remains unclear. Germline lookup yields CDR1 MDHEN and CDR2 SYDVKM. The CDR3 length is 14 residues. CDR3 nucleotide sequence: TGTGCCGGCAGTTTAGGCGGCGCCTGGTACGAGCAGTACTTC. Protein sequence: CAGSLGGAWYEQYF.

V is TRBV29-1 and J is TRBJ2-7, with 9 bases aligning to TRBD1. With 3 bases clipped from V and 1 base from J, the junction kept 4 bases outside the gene matches. Germline loops: CDR1 SQVTM, CDR2 ANQGSEA. The CDR3 runs 14 residues. DNA for the CDR3: TGCAGCGTTGACCCGGGACAGGGATCCTACGAGCAGTACTTC. It yields the protein CSVDPGQGSYEQYF.

This clonotype was picked up many times. The J gene is TRBJ2-1, the V gene TRBV9, with no clear D. V shed 3 bases and J shed 5 bases, with 3 bases lying between them. This CDR3 comprises 11 residues. CDR1 is SGDLS and CDR2 is YYNGEE in the germline V gene. Written as DNA, the CDR3 is TGTGCCAGCAGCGAGGACAATGAGCAGTTCTTC. Encoded protein: CASSEDNEQFF.

In its sample, this clonotype was seen many times. This chain links TRBV4-1 with TRBJ2-7, with D perhaps TRBD1 (6 bases). The length of the CDR3 is 12 residues. CDR1 and CDR2 (germline): MGHRA, YSYEKL. Deletions cut 7 bases from V and 5 bases from J, with 12 bases between. The CDR3 region has the DNA TGCGCCAGCACTAACAGGGCCCACGAGCAGTACTTC. Amino acid sequence: CASTNRAHEQYF.